These 23 T cell receptor beta chains originate from one sample sequenced in a study of T cells in Graves' hyperthyroidism and ophthalmopathy. The source material, RNA transcripts, was used to amplify TCR beta CDR3 regions. Carried out on the TCR CDR3, a first-round RT-PCR used the HTBI primer set. Via MiXCR, TCRdb re-called the multiplex PCR reads, giving one row per CDR3 protein. The table shows over 150,000 distinct CDR3 sequences, with over 15% occurring only once. The sample comprised blood. Every receptor here comes from a woman in her forties or fifties with Graves' hyperthyroidism.

This clonotype was detected ten times or more. The chain is built from TRBV5-6 and TRBJ2-5; tentative D call: TRBD1 (5 bases). The CDR3 loop spans 13 amino acids. Germline values: CDR1 SGHDT, CDR2 YYEEEE. V was trimmed by 2 bases and J by 4 bases, leaving 9 bases between them. CDR3 DNA: TGTGCCAGCAGCTTCCGCCAGGGAGAGACCCAGTACTTC. Translation gives CASSFRQGETQYF.

This clonotype was counted many times. V is TRBV6-1 and J is TRBJ1-4; 8 bases line up with TRBD1. This CDR3 has 13 residues. With V trimmed by 5 bases and J by 7 bases, 3 bases remained unmatched. The V gene's germline CDR1 is MNHNS and CDR2 SASEGT. The CDR3 sequence is CASSLDRVEKLFF. The CDR3 DNA reads TGTGCCAGCAGTCTGGACAGGGTTGAAAAACTGTTTTTT.

This clonotype appeared a few times. The chain joins TRBV2 to TRBJ1-4; 9 nucleotides match TRBD1. V dropped 8 bases and J dropped 2; count of bases not matched to a gene: 15. Germline assignment: CDR1 SNHLY and CDR2 FYNNEI. The CDR3 contains 18 residues. The CDR3 here is CASVGTGGNLVTNEKLFF. CDR3 sequence (DNA): TGTGCCAGCGTGGGCACAGGGGGCAACTTGGTGACTAATGAAAAACTGTTTTTT.

This clonotype has a count of ten or more. The V and J genes are TRBV7-2 and TRBJ1-3, with D perhaps matching TRBD1 (6 bases). CDR1 is SGHTA, CDR2 FQGNSA, per germline. The CDR3 has 17 amino acids. The ends were cut back, 5 bases at V and 0 bases at J, with 17 bases in the middle. The CDR3 reads CASSPKQGVSSGNTIYF. CDR3 in DNA: TGTGCCAGCAGCCCTAAACAGGGTGTCAGCTCTGGAAACACCATATATTTT.

This clonotype was counted at least ten times. The chain carries TRBV2 and TRBJ1-1; a weak D match, TRBD1 (5 bases). CDR1 is SNHLY, CDR2 FYNNEI, per germline. V lost 6 bases and J lost 3, with 14 bases in between. The CDR3 runs 14 residues. The CDR3 sequence: CASRGGETDTEAFF. CDR3 sequence (DNA): TGTGCCAGCAGGGGAGGGGAGACGGACACTGAAGCTTTCTTT.

V gene TRBV2 combines with J gene TRBJ2-7, with D perhaps matching TRBD1 (6 bases). The V gene lost 5 bases and the J gene lost 0 bases, with 11 bases spanning the gap. Germline CDR1 is SNHLY and CDR2 is FYNNEI. The CDR3 loop spans 14 amino acids. The CDR3 region is CASSRQGSSYEQYF. In DNA form, the CDR3 reads TGTGCCAGCAGTCGCCAGGGGAGCTCCTACGAGCAGTACTTC.

This clonotype was seen at least ten times. The J gene is TRBJ1-2, the V gene TRBV25-1; D is uncertain. The V gene's germline CDR1 is MGHDK and CDR2 SYGVNS. The CDR3 length is 14 residues. V was trimmed by 3 bases and J by 7 bases, leaving 15 bases between them. The CDR3 DNA reads as TGTGCCAGCAGTGATAACGGACGTTCCCCTGGCTACACCTTC. This codes for CASSDNGRSPGYTF.

This clonotype was seen many times. The chain couples TRBV15 to TRBJ2-1; D may be TRBD2 (6 bases). Trimming stripped 2 bases from V and 9 bases from J, with 23 bases between. Germline CDR1 LNHNV, CDR2 YYDKDF (reference sequence). The CDR3 spans 17 residues. CDR3 sequence (DNA): TGTGCCACCAGCAGAAACCAGGCGTTAAACAAAGCGGGTGAGCAGTTCTTC. Protein product: CATSRNQALNKAGEQFF.

This clonotype was seen many times. This chain uses TRBV3-1 with TRBJ1-1; D remains ambiguous. V lost 10 bases, J lost 11 bases, and 14 bases lay in between. Germline lookup yields CDR1 LGHDT and CDR2 YNNKEL (reference sequence). The CDR3 contains 10 residues. CDR3 sequence: CATFTDSAFF. The DNA of the CDR3 is TGTGCCACCTTTACGGACTCGGCTTTCTTT.

This clonotype was detected ten times or more. V is TRBV12-3 or TRBV12-4 and J is TRBJ1-3; D gene uncertain. The germline V and J ends were trimmed by 1 base and 1 base, with 11 bases remaining between them. The CDR3 runs to 16 residues. The CDR3 DNA follows: TGTGCCAGCAGTTTAGTTGGAGGGTTGTCTGGAAACACCATATATTTT. As protein: CASSLVGGLSGNTIYF.

At least ten counts were recorded for this clonotype. The V and J genes are TRBV28 and TRBJ1-1; 7 nucleotides line up with TRBD1. The V gene's germline CDR1 is MDHEN and CDR2 SYDVKM. This CDR3 contains 13 residues. J was trimmed by 4 bases and V by 6 bases; bases with no gene match: 5. This chain's CDR3 is CASRLEGATEAFF. CDR3 bases: TGTGCCAGCAGGTTGGAGGGGGCCACTGAAGCTTTCTTT.

This clonotype turned up a few times. DNA for the CDR3: TGTGCCAGCAGTTCACGACAGGGGGCTTTGTACAATGAGCAGTTCTTC. Translation gives CASSSRQGALYNEQFF. V is TRBV12-3 or TRBV12-4 and J is TRBJ2-1; 10 positions agree with TRBD1. This CDR3 is 16 amino acids long. V was pared by 4 bases and J by 4 bases, with 7 bases of the junction left unmatched.

This clonotype was recorded at least ten times. This chain links TRBV3-1 with TRBJ2-5; the D is unclear. V lost 1 base to trimming and J lost 6 bases, with 12 bases between them. The CDR3 covers 14 residues. Germline V lookup: CDR1 LGHDT, CDR2 YNNKEL (reference sequence). The CDR3 nucleotides read TGTGCCAGCAGCCAAGGTCAGCCTTTACAGACCCAGTACTTC. Translated, it gives CASSQGQPLQTQYF.

This clonotype appeared many times. The rearrangement joins TRBV13 to TRBJ1-1, with TRBD1 matching over 12 bases. The CDR3 contains 15 residues. J lost 3 bases, V lost 5 bases, and 4 bases had no gene match. Germline CDR1 is PRHDT and CDR2 is FYEKMQ (reference sequence). The CDR3 DNA reads as TGTGCCAGCAGCGGGGACAGGGGGCGGGACACTGAAGCTTTCTTT. It specifies CASSGDRGRDTEAFF.

The table lists this clonotype with many counts. The rearrangement joins TRBV10-2 to TRBJ1-1; D remains unclear. The CDR3 is 12 residues long. From germline, CDR1 is WSHSY and CDR2 SAAADI. V was pared by 8 bases and J by 5 bases, with 12 bases between. CDR3 residues: CASGERVTEAFF. CDR3 bases: TGCGCCAGCGGCGAGAGGGTAACTGAAGCTTTCTTT.

This clonotype appeared a few times. V is TRBV7-3 and J is TRBJ2-6; D could derive from TRBD1 or TRBD2 (5 bases each). This CDR3 comprises 18 residues. Trimming left V 1 base short and J 0 bases short, with 13 bases between. CDR1 and CDR2 from the germline V gene are SGHTA and FQGTGA. In DNA, the CDR3 is TGTGCCAGCAGCTTAAGGGGCGGGCAGATCTCTGGGGCCAACGTCCTGACTTTC. It codes for CASSLRGGQISGANVLTF.

The chain links TRBV6-1 to TRBJ2-2; perhaps D is TRBD1 or TRBD2 (6 bases each). Germline assignment: CDR1 MNHNS and CDR2 SASEGT. The CDR3 sequence is 15 residues long. The V and J ends lost 8 bases and 1 base respectively, with 14 bases between them. CDR3 residues: CASWRDIWNTGELFF. CDR3 nucleotide sequence: TGTGCCAGCTGGCGGGACATATGGAACACCGGGGAGCTGTTTTTT.

This clonotype was recorded many times. The V and J genes are TRBV13 and TRBJ1-3; D is uncertain. V lost 5 bases and J lost 0, with 8 bases in between. CDR1 and CDR2 (germline): PRHDT, FYEKMQ (reference sequence). CDR3 length: 14 amino acids. The CDR3 region has the DNA TGTGCCAGCAGCGACGAACGCTCTGGAAACACCATATATTTT. It encodes CASSDERSGNTIYF.

This clonotype appeared many times. The rearrangement links TRBV2 to TRBJ1-5, with 7 bases aligning to TRBD1. Losses at the gene ends were 7 bases for V and 7 bases for J; bases not matched to a gene: 10. This CDR3 has 14 residues. Germline lookup yields CDR1 SNHLY and CDR2 FYNNEI. As DNA, the CDR3 is TGTGCCAGCAACGAAGGGGGCGCGGAACAGCCCCAGCATTTT. It translates to CASNEGGAEQPQHF.

This clonotype was counted ten times or more. The chain recombines TRBV3-1 with TRBJ2-3; D is ambiguous. Trimming stripped 0 bases from V and 4 bases from J, with 14 bases between. The CDR3 has 16 amino acids. The germline gives CDR1 LGHDT, CDR2 YNNKEL (reference sequence). CDR3 region: CASSQDLVFRADTQYF. The CDR3, as DNA: TGTGCCAGCAGCCAAGATCTTGTGTTTCGAGCAGATACGCAGTATTTT.

This clonotype was observed a few times. The chain is built from TRBV4-2 and TRBJ2-5, with D hard to call. V was trimmed by 0 bases and J by 7 bases, leaving 15 bases between them. Germline-derived CDR1 and CDR2 are LGHNA and YNFKEQ. The CDR3 extends over 15 amino acids. CDR3: CASSQDKDGSRTQYF. The CDR3 coding sequence is TGTGCCAGCAGCCAAGATAAGGACGGGTCGAGGACCCAGTACTTC.

Comment on this clonotype: A much bigger clone sits one base away, suggesting this may be a read error. This chain uses TRBV6-2 or TRBV6-3 with TRBJ1-1; possibly TRBD1 for D (6 bases). The V end was cut by 7 bases, the J end by 1 base, with 7 bases between. The CDR3 consists of 12 residues. Germline V gives CDR1 MNHEY, CDR2 SVGEGT. The CDR3 DNA follows: TGTGCCAGCACCAGGGGGAACACTGAAGCTTTCTTT. It specifies CASTRGNTEAFF.

This clonotype was seen repeatedly, ten times or more. This chain connects TRBV6-2 or TRBV6-3 to TRBJ1-1; 8 nucleotides agree with TRBD1. The CDR3 loop spans 14 amino acids. Germline V CDR1 and CDR2: MNHEY, SVGEGT. Trimming at V came to 4 bases and at J to 5 bases, leaving 6 bases not matched to a gene. This CDR3 reads CASSFQGARTEAFF. Here the CDR3 DNA reads TGTGCCAGCAGTTTTCAGGGGGCGAGGACTGAAGCTTTCTTT.